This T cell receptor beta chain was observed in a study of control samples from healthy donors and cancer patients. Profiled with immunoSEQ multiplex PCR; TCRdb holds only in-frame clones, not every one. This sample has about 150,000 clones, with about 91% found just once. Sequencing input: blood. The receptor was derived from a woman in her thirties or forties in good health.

CDR3 bases: TGTGCCAGCAAGAACCCCAATGAAAAACTGTTTTTT. Translating it yields CASKNPNEKLFF. The V call is TRBV28, the J call TRBJ1-4; no clear D. V dropped 7 bases and J dropped 5 bases, with 8 bases sitting between them. The CDR3 has 12 residues. Germline assignment: CDR1 MDHEN and CDR2 SYDVKM.